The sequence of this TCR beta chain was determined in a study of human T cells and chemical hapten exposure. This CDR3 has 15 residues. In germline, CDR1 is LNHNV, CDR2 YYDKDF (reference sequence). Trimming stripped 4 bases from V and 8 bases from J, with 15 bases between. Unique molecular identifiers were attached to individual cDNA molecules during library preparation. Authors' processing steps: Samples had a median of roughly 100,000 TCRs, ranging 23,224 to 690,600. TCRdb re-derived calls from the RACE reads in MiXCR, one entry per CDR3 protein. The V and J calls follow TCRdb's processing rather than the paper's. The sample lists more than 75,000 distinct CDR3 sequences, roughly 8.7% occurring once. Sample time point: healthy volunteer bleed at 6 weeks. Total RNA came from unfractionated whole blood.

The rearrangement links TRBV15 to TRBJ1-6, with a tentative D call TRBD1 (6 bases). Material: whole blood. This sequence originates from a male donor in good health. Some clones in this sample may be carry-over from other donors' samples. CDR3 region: CATSTGGGMYSPLHF. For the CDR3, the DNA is TGTGCCACCAGCACGGGGGGGGGCATGTATTCACCCCTCCACTTT.